Listed below are T cell receptor beta chains from one sample, sequenced in a study of Ad26.COV2.S vaccination and SARS-CoV-2 variants. The table came from immunoSEQ multiplex PCR; TCRdb's copy has only in-frame clones and leaves some out. The table includes a few hundred thousand clones, more than 75% detected once. The sequenced sample was peripheral blood, obtained in a trial of Ad26.COV2.S vaccine versus placebo. These receptors were collected from a person between 18 and 59 years old who received the Ad26.COV2.S COVID-19 vaccine or a placebo. Both conserved end residues are part of each CDR3. Fields, in order: J gene, D gene, clone size, V gene, CDR3 protein. D genes are given only for firm matches. Some rows mark clone size as missing; the rest say once, few, many or name a class of expanded clone.

j_gene: TRBJ1-5
d_gene: TRBD1
abundance: -
v_gene: TRBV2
CDR3aa: CASSKDRGHQPQHF

j_gene: TRBJ1-4
d_gene: -
abundance: -
v_gene: TRBV27
CDR3aa: CASSLSGLGGEKLFF

j_gene: TRBJ2-2
d_gene: -
abundance: -
v_gene: TRBV24-1
CDR3aa: CATKDRNTGELFF

j_gene: TRBJ1-1
d_gene: -
abundance: -
v_gene: TRBV6-5
CDR3aa: CASSPRFGGNTEAFF

j_gene: TRBJ2-3
d_gene: -
abundance: -
v_gene: TRBV2
CDR3aa: CASRRYGDTQYF

j_gene: TRBJ1-2
d_gene: TRBD1
abundance: -
v_gene: TRBV6-2/TRBV6-3
CDR3aa: CASSPVGQGFSNYGYTF

j_gene: TRBJ2-7
d_gene: -
abundance: -
v_gene: TRBV6-1
CDR3aa: CASSEMRGAEYF

j_gene: TRBJ2-1
d_gene: TRBD2
abundance: -
v_gene: TRBV19
CDR3aa: CASAGTNENNEQFF

j_gene: TRBJ1-1
d_gene: -
abundance: -
v_gene: TRBV7-6
CDR3aa: CASSLSVGYSGAFF

j_gene: TRBJ2-3
d_gene: TRBD2
abundance: -
v_gene: TRBV28
CDR3aa: CASSPMTGSAGGLKGTQYF

j_gene: TRBJ1-1
d_gene: TRBD1
abundance: -
v_gene: TRBV7-6
CDR3aa: CASSDTGAGNTEAFF

j_gene: TRBJ1-1
d_gene: TRBD1
abundance: few
v_gene: TRBV19
CDR3aa: CASSIDRDREAFF

j_gene: TRBJ2-2
d_gene: -
abundance: -
v_gene: TRBV5-1
CDR3aa: CASSPRGKNTGELFF

j_gene: TRBJ2-3
d_gene: -
abundance: -
v_gene: TRBV7-8
CDR3aa: CASSQASTDTQYF

j_gene: TRBJ1-2
d_gene: -
abundance: -
v_gene: TRBV7-2
CDR3aa: CASSLEMQRNYGYTF

j_gene: TRBJ2-2
d_gene: TRBD2
abundance: few
v_gene: TRBV7-9
CDR3aa: CASRYTGLADTGELFF

j_gene: TRBJ2-2
d_gene: TRBD1
abundance: -
v_gene: TRBV5-1
CDR3aa: CASSLVPRQGTGELFF

j_gene: TRBJ2-7
d_gene: -
abundance: -
v_gene: TRBV6-5
CDR3aa: CASQGPYEQYF

j_gene: TRBJ1-5
d_gene: TRBD1
abundance: once
v_gene: TRBV2
CDR3aa: CASSGPGGRQPQHF

j_gene: TRBJ1-2
d_gene: -
abundance: -
v_gene: TRBV6-5
CDR3aa: CASSYSSYRAGGYTF

j_gene: TRBJ1-6
d_gene: -
abundance: once
v_gene: TRBV7-2
CDR3aa: CASSLAKGSPLHF

j_gene: TRBJ2-6
d_gene: -
abundance: -
v_gene: TRBV4-2
CDR3aa: CASSTVLGDQGSGANVLTF

j_gene: TRBJ2-3
d_gene: -
abundance: -
v_gene: TRBV6-5
CDR3aa: CASSYQGDTQYF

j_gene: TRBJ1-2
d_gene: TRBD1
abundance: -
v_gene: TRBV3-1/TRBV3-2
CDR3aa: CASSQGQGAGNYGYTF

j_gene: TRBJ2-3
d_gene: -
abundance: -
v_gene: TRBV7-9
CDR3aa: CASSPPEGEGADTQYF

j_gene: TRBJ2-1
d_gene: -
abundance: -
v_gene: TRBV18
CDR3aa: CASSPENEQFF

j_gene: TRBJ2-1
d_gene: -
abundance: -
v_gene: TRBV19
CDR3aa: CASLGRFNEQFF

j_gene: TRBJ2-5
d_gene: -
abundance: -
v_gene: TRBV6-2/TRBV6-3
CDR3aa: CASSYGRGAYQETQYF

j_gene: TRBJ2-2
d_gene: -
abundance: once
v_gene: TRBV19
CDR3aa: CASSIVGATGELFF

j_gene: TRBJ2-3
d_gene: -
abundance: -
v_gene: TRBV11-2
CDR3aa: CASGPGHPMGDTQYF

j_gene: TRBJ2-7
d_gene: -
abundance: -
v_gene: TRBV30
CDR3aa: CAWKGGGRPSPEYF

j_gene: TRBJ2-2
d_gene: -
abundance: -
v_gene: TRBV5-8
CDR3aa: CASRLRGSTGELFF

j_gene: TRBJ2-1
d_gene: -
abundance: -
v_gene: TRBV29-1
CDR3aa: CSVEGGPSYNEQFF

j_gene: TRBJ1-6
d_gene: -
abundance: few
v_gene: TRBV30
CDR3aa: CAWTRSNSPLHF

j_gene: TRBJ2-1
d_gene: TRBD2
abundance: -
v_gene: TRBV3-1/TRBV3-2
CDR3aa: CASTALAGGYNEQFF

j_gene: TRBJ2-5
d_gene: -
abundance: -
v_gene: TRBV15
CDR3aa: CATSLRQNIKETQYF

j_gene: TRBJ1-2
d_gene: TRBD1
abundance: -
v_gene: TRBV30
CDR3aa: CAWSEGAARRGYTF

j_gene: TRBJ2-1
d_gene: TRBD1
abundance: -
v_gene: TRBV29-1
CDR3aa: CSVEPQGAREQFF